Below, 2 T cell receptor beta chains from the same sample are listed, as sequenced in a study of blood T cell repertoires in COVID-19. The data were produced by immunoSEQ multiplex PCR, yet TCRdb's version contains in-frame clones alone and is incomplete. The sample lists about 140,000 clones; over 75% were seen once. The sample taken for sequencing was peripheral blood. Source of these receptors: a woman between 50 and 59 years old with acute or convalescent COVID-19.

The chain couples TRBV3-1 (or the pseudogene TRBV3-2) to TRBJ1-1; D is unresolved. The CDR3 sequence is 13 residues long. V was cut by 4 bases and J by 5 bases, with 11 bases left in between. Per the germline V gene, CDR1 is LGHDT and CDR2 is YNNKEL (reference sequence). The CDR3 region has the DNA TGTGCCAGCAGCCCCGCATACGGGACTGAAGCTTTCTTT. Translated, it gives CASSPAYGTEAFF.

The chain recombines TRBV12-3 or TRBV12-4 with TRBJ1-2, with D perhaps matching TRBD1 (5 bases). Trimming took 7 bases from V and 5 from J, leaving 11 bases between them. This CDR3 region has 12 residues. CDR3 coding DNA: TGTGCCAGCACCGTAGGGGATTATGGCTACACCTTC. Residues: CASTVGDYGYTF.